Below are 14 T cell receptor beta chains sequenced from a single sample in a study of post-analysis software for immune sequencing data. Broader study findings: A few TRBV segments (TRBV5-6, TRBV5-1 and TRBV20-1 among them) occurred more frequently in patients than in controls.

Incorporated into the TCR beta cDNA libraries were unique molecular identifiers, which served to reduce PCR and sequencing biases. TCRdb re-analysed the PCR reads in MiXCR, keeping a single row per CDR3 protein. There are about 150,000 distinct CDR3 sequences in the sample; approximately 30% occur only once, and 1.5% lies in the top ten. These receptors' targets are unknown. Sequenced material: blood. All receptors derive from a girl between 5 and 17 years old with multiple sclerosis.

This chain's CDR3 is CSVGLAGGRETQYF. CDR3 DNA sequence: TGCAGCGTTGGACTAGCGGGGGGGCGAGAGACCCAGTACTTC. V usage is TRBV29-1 and J usage is TRBJ2-5; 14 nucleotides line up with TRBD2. CDR1 and CDR2 (germline): SQVTM, ANQGSEA. The CDR3 runs 14 residues. The V and J ends lost 4 bases and 4 bases, in that order; junction bases with no gene match: 2.

Regarding this clonotype: Given a much more abundant clone one base away, this may be a read error. The rearrangement uses TRBV5-1 and TRBJ2-7; no clear D gene. Germline V gene sequence: CDR1 SGHRS, CDR2 YFSETQ. The CDR3 spans 13 residues. V was clipped by 3 bases and J by 3 bases, with 10 bases between them. CDR3 loop: CASSSGPGYEQYF. CDR3 bases: TGCGCCAGCAGCTCCGGTCCTGGCTACGAGCAGTACTTC. Complete variable domain (other parts from reference TRBV5-1 and TRBJ2-7): KAGVTQTPRYLIKTRGQQVTLSCSPISGHRSVSWYQQTPGQGLQFLFEYFSETQRNKGNFPGRFSGRQFSNSRSEMNVSTLELGDSALYLCASSSGPGYEQYFGPGTRLTVT.

This clonotype was recorded many times. The chain links TRBV3-1 to TRBJ2-7; a possible D gene is TRBD2 (6 bases). The V and J ends lost 0 bases and 2 bases respectively, with 14 bases between them. The CDR3 has 16 amino acids. Germline loops: CDR1 LGHDT, CDR2 YNNKEL (reference sequence). The CDR3 bases are TGTGCCAGCAGCCAAGATGTCGGGAGAAGAGCCTACGAGCAGTACTTC. Encoded protein: CASSQDVGRRAYEQYF.

This clonotype appeared many times. V gene TRBV29-1 combines with J gene TRBJ1-2; 7 bases are shared with TRBD1. Unmatched junction bases numbered 4, after V lost 4 bases and J lost 2 bases. Germline V lookup: CDR1 SQVTM, CDR2 ANQGSEA. This CDR3 comprises 13 residues. The DNA for the CDR3 is TGCAGCGTTGGAACGGGACAGAACTATGGCTACACCTTC. Translation gives CSVGTGQNYGYTF.

This clonotype was observed at least ten times. The chain employs TRBV5-1 and TRBJ2-1; D tentatively fits TRBD1 or TRBD2 (5 bases each). Looked up from germline, CDR1 is SGHRS and CDR2 is YFSETQ. The CDR3 consists of 15 residues. V dropped 2 bases and J dropped 6 bases, with 15 bases sitting between them. This CDR3 is CASSFGTAYGNEQFF. The CDR3 nucleotides read TGCGCCAGCAGCTTCGGGACCGCGTACGGCAATGAGCAGTTCTTC. Looking up the rest from reference TRBV5-1 and TRBJ2-1 gives the full variable domain: KAGVTQTPRYLIKTRGQQVTLSCSPISGHRSVSWYQQTPGQGLQFLFEYFSETQRNKGNFPGRFSGRQFSNSRSEMNVSTLELGDSALYLCASSFGTAYGNEQFFGPGTRLTVL.

The chain is built from TRBV20-1 and TRBJ2-3; possibly TRBD2 for D (7 bases). CDR1 is DFQATT, CDR2 SNEGSKA, per germline (reference sequence). Between the trimmed V and J ends, which lost 3 bases and 0 bases, there was a span of 16 bases. CDR3 length: 16 amino acids. The CDR3: CSASVTRGASTDTQYF. The CDR3 DNA follows: TGCAGTGCTAGCGTCACTCGGGGGGCTAGCACAGATACGCAGTATTTT.

V and J are TRBV6-4 and TRBJ2-2, with 7 bases fitting TRBD2. The germline V gene encodes CDR1 MRHNA and CDR2 SNTAGT. V gave up 2 bases and J gave up 3 bases; unmatched junction bases: 0. CDR3 size: 14 residues. CDR3 nucleotides: TGTGCCAGCAGTGACGGACTAGACACCGGGGAGCTGTTTTTT. Protein: CASSDGLDTGELFF.

V is TRBV29-1 and J is TRBJ1-1, with D possibly being TRBD1 (5 bases). Germline CDR1 reads SQVTM; CDR2 reads ANQGSEA. V lost 8 bases, J lost 4 bases, and 11 bases lay in between. This CDR3 contains 11 residues. DNA for the CDR3: TGCAGCTCGGGACGCCCCACTGAAGCTTTCTTT. It yields the protein CSSGRPTEAFF.

Concerning this clonotype itself: A much larger clone sits a single nucleotide away, making a read error possible. This sequence joins TRBV5-1 and TRBJ2-1; D is undetermined. CDR3 length equals 12 residues. The V gene's germline CDR1 is SGHRS and CDR2 YFSETQ. Here the CDR3 reads CASSLRVNAQFF. CDR3 bases: TGCGCCAGCAGCTTGCGAGTCAATGCGCAGTTCTTC.

This clonotype was counted many times. The CDR3 spells CASSLAWDNEQFF. For the CDR3, the DNA is TGCGCCAGCAGCTTGGCGTGGGACAATGAGCAGTTCTTC. The rearrangement uses TRBV5-1 and TRBJ2-1; D remains ambiguous. Germline V gene data show CDR1 as SGHRS and CDR2 as YFSETQ. Trimming pared 0 bases from V and 5 bases from J, leaving 6 bases between. This CDR3 region has 13 residues.

This clonotype occurred many times. CDR3 protein: CASSYGGQAYEQYF. The DNA for the CDR3 is TGTGCCAGCAGTTACGGGGGACAGGCCTACGAGCAGTACTTC. The gene calls are TRBV6-5 and TRBJ2-7; 8 bases agree with TRBD1. The CDR3 length is 14 residues. From germline, CDR1 is MNHEY and CDR2 SVGAGI. V lost 2 bases and J lost 2; bases outside the gene matches: 2.

Note on this clonotype: A much larger clone sits a single nucleotide away, making a read error possible. The genes are TRBV7-8 and TRBJ2-7, with D maybe TRBD1 (5 bases). Germline V lookup: CDR1 SGHVS, CDR2 FQNEAQ. Deletions cut 6 bases from V and 2 bases from J, with 11 bases between. The CDR3 runs 13 residues. The CDR3, as DNA: TGTGCCAGCAGGGACAAGGGGACCTACGAGCAGTACTTC. Amino acids: CASRDKGTYEQYF.

The chain joins TRBV7-9 to TRBJ1-4; TRBD1 might be the D (6 bases). This CDR3 spans 15 amino acids. The germline CDR1 and CDR2 sequences are SEHNR and FQNEAQ (reference sequence). V was shortened by 5 bases and J by 0 bases, with 10 bases between the two germline ends. CDR3 region: CASSGQLATNEKLFF. The CDR3 DNA sequence: TGTGCCAGCAGCGGACAGCTTGCAACTAATGAAAAACTGTTTTTT. Full variable domain (rest looked up from reference TRBV7-9 and TRBJ1-4): DTGVSQNPRHKITKRGQNVTFRCDPISEHNRLYWYRQTLGQGPEFLTYFQNEAQLEKSRLLSDRFSAERPKGSFSTLEIQRTEQGDSAMYLCASSGQLATNEKLFFGSGTQLSVL.

This clonotype was detected many times. DNA of the CDR3: TGTGCCAGCAGCCGGGGGGGAGTTATAGGCTACGAGCAGTACTTC. It specifies CASSRGGVIGYEQYF. This chain uses TRBV3-1 with TRBJ2-7, with 7 bases aligning to TRBD2. The CDR3 loop spans 15 amino acids. Losses at the gene ends were 4 bases for V and 3 bases for J; bases not matched to a gene: 9. Germline V gene sequence: CDR1 LGHDT, CDR2 YNNKEL (reference sequence).